Following are 28 T cell receptor beta chains from one sample sequenced in a study of blood T cells in healthy people across ages. Alongside a J-beta primer mix, a sample-barcoded 5' primer served in a second PCR lasting about 6 to 12 cycles. TCRdb analysed the 5' RACE reads with MiXCR anew, one entry per CDR3 protein. The sample yields fewer than 950,000 distinct CDR3 sequences, under 40% seen once. Sequenced input: blood. Receptor source: a young man in good health.

This chain connects TRBV19 to TRBJ1-1, with D possibly TRBD1 on 5 matching bases. V was shortened by 5 bases and J by 5 bases, with 15 bases between the two germline ends. Germline values: CDR1 LNHDA, CDR2 SQIVND (reference sequence). The CDR3 has 14 amino acids. The CDR3 reads CASSAGSGGTEAFF. For the CDR3, the DNA is TGTGCCAGTAGTGCCGGGTCGGGGGGTACTGAAGCTTTCTTT. Together with reference TRBV19 and TRBJ1-1, the CDR3 gives the full variable domain: DGGITQSPKYLFRKEGQNVTLSCEQNLNHDAMYWYRQDPGQGLRLIYYSQIVNDFQKGDIAEGYSVSREKKESFPLTVTSAQKNPTAFYLCASSAGSGGTEAFFGQGTRLTVV.

This clonotype showed up just once. The chain carries TRBV4-1 and TRBJ1-5; D may be TRBD1 (6 bases). Germline V lookup: CDR1 MGHRA, CDR2 YSYEKL. CDR3 length: 17 residues. Trimming cost V 1 base and J 5 bases, with 18 bases left between them. CDR3 DNA: TGCGCCAGCAGCCAAGGGTCGACAGGAATTATTCATCAGCCCCAGCATTTT. Protein: CASSQGSTGIIHQPQHF.

The chain combines TRBV20-1 with TRBJ2-2, with a possible D match to TRBD2 (6 bases). CDR3 length: 14 amino acids. The V gene's germline CDR1 is DFQATT and CDR2 SNEGSKA (reference sequence). V was trimmed by 5 bases and J by 6 bases, leaving 16 bases between them. The CDR3 DNA is TGCAGTGCTCAGCGGGCGGTAGCCCCCGGGGAGCTGTTTTTT. This translates into CSAQRAVAPGELFF.

The chain links TRBV12-3 or TRBV12-4 to TRBJ2-2; 7 bases are shared with TRBD1. CDR3 length: 13 residues. V shed 10 bases and J 3 bases; nucleotides not matched to a gene: 5. Written as DNA, the CDR3 is TGTGCCACCCCAGACAGGGACACCGGGGAGCTGTTTTTT. Its translation: CATPDRDTGELFF.

This clonotype was counted between two and nine times. V and J are TRBV12-3 or TRBV12-4 and TRBJ1-2; no reliable D call. Trimming took 7 bases from V and 4 from J, leaving 13 bases between them. The CDR3 totals 13 residues. CDR3 in DNA: TGTGCCAGCACCTACGAGAGCCCCTATGGCTACACCTTC. As protein: CASTYESPYGYTF.

This clonotype was seen only a few times. The chain uses TRBV6-5 and TRBJ2-5, with D uncertain. From germline, CDR1 is MNHEY and CDR2 SVGAGI. The V end was cut by 10 bases, the J end by 5 bases, with 26 bases between. The CDR3 is 16 residues long. The CDR3 loop is CATRKNPLLAGETQYF. CDR3 bases: TGTGCCACCAGGAAAAACCCGTTGTTAGCTGGGGAGACCCAGTACTTC.

At least ten counts were recorded for this clonotype. The chain carries TRBV12-3 or TRBV12-4 and TRBJ2-5, with D possibly matching TRBD1 (6 bases). The CDR3 contains 13 residues. V shed 6 bases and J shed 5 bases, with 13 bases lying between them. The CDR3 DNA reads TGTGCCAGCAGGGACAGTTCGAGGGAGACCCAGTACTTC. Protein: CASRDSSRETQYF.

The gene calls are TRBV12-3 or TRBV12-4 and TRBJ2-7; maybe TRBD2 (6 bases). CDR3 length: 13 residues. V lost 6 bases and J 7 bases, leaving 16 bases between the germline ends. The CDR3, as DNA: TGTGCCAGCAGACTGAGAGGCGGGAATGAGCAGTACTTC. Translated, it gives CASRLRGGNEQYF.

This clonotype was seen a few times. The chain carries TRBV4-2 and TRBJ2-3; 10 nucleotides line up with TRBD2. This CDR3 has 17 amino acids. V trimming: 0 bases; J trimming: 4 bases; junction bases outside the gene matches: 7. Germline V lookup: CDR1 LGHNA, CDR2 YNFKEQ. CDR3 sequence reads: CASSQDPSGGAADTQYF. DNA for the CDR3: TGTGCCAGCAGCCAAGACCCCAGCGGGGGGGCCGCAGATACGCAGTATTTT.

This clonotype has ten or more counts. This chain connects TRBV20-1 to TRBJ1-5, with TRBD1 identical over 9 bases. The germline V gene has CDR1 DFQATT and CDR2 SNEGSKA (reference sequence). This CDR3 comprises 15 residues. V lost 4 bases and J lost 4; bases outside the gene matches: 8. CDR3 in amino acids: CSATGQGSFNQPQHF. CDR3 in DNA: TGCAGTGCTACCGGACAGGGGTCCTTTAATCAGCCCCAGCATTTT.

This clonotype was detected a few times. The chain carries TRBV6-6 and TRBJ2-5, with TRBD2 identical over 8 bases. This CDR3 region has 14 residues. Germline loops: CDR1 MNHNY, CDR2 SVGAGI (reference sequence). The junction had 6 bases not matched to a gene; V was cut back by 6 bases and J by 3 bases. The CDR3 sequence: CASSTTSVEETQYF. The DNA of the CDR3 is TGTGCCAGCAGCACGACTAGCGTCGAAGAGACCCAGTACTTC.

This clonotype was seen repeatedly, ten times or more. The J gene is TRBJ2-1, the V gene TRBV7-3; D unresolved. The CDR3 has 13 amino acids. Trimming removed 5 bases from V and 3 bases from J, with 8 bases in between. Germline V gene sequence: CDR1 SGHTA, CDR2 FQGTGA. Here the CDR3 reads CASSINSYNEQFF. In nucleotides, the CDR3 is TGTGCCAGCAGCATTAACAGCTACAATGAGCAGTTCTTC.

The genes are TRBV10-3 and TRBJ2-1; 9 nucleotides line up with TRBD1. V shed 3 bases and J 2 bases; nucleotides not matched to a gene: 2. Germline CDR1 is ENHRY and CDR2 is SYGVKD. The CDR3 spans 15 residues. The CDR3 coding sequence is TGTGCCATCAGTGAAAGGGACAGGGCCTACAATGAGCAGTTCTTC. Protein sequence: CAISERDRAYNEQFF.

This clonotype occurred a few times. The gene calls are TRBV7-2 and TRBJ2-3; 7 bases align to TRBD2. V dropped 3 bases and J dropped 6; count of bases not matched to a gene: 6. Germline-derived CDR1 and CDR2 are SGHTA and FQGNSA. There are 14 residues in the CDR3. The DNA of the CDR3 is TGTGCCAGCAGCTTCGGGGGGACCCCGGATACGCAGTATTTT. It translates to CASSFGGTPDTQYF.

A few counts support this clonotype. For the CDR3, the DNA is TGTGCCAGCAGCTTATCGACAGGAGTCCAATCTAGCACAGATACGCAGTATTTT. Amino acid sequence: CASSLSTGVQSSTDTQYF. The J gene is TRBJ2-3, the V gene TRBV5-4; D is perhaps TRBD1 (6 bases). The V and J ends lost 2 bases and 0 bases respectively, with 19 bases between them. This CDR3 comprises 18 residues. Germline V gene data show CDR1 as SGHNT and CDR2 as YYREEE (reference sequence).

This clonotype was picked up a small number of times. The gene calls are TRBV11-2 and TRBJ2-5, with TRBD1 matching 8 bases. V gave up 5 bases and J gave up 5 bases; unmatched junction bases: 7. Per germline, CDR1 SGHAT and CDR2 FQNNGV. This CDR3 spans 14 amino acids. Written as DNA, the CDR3 is TGTGCCAGCAGCCGGGACAGGATCGCGGAGACCCAGTACTTC. The encoded protein is CASSRDRIAETQYF.

The V and J genes are TRBV7-9 and TRBJ2-1, with 7 positions matching TRBD1. In germline, CDR1 is SEHNR, CDR2 FQNEAQ (reference sequence). With V trimmed by 1 base and J by 9 bases, 12 bases remained unmatched. The CDR3 is 16 residues long. The CDR3 DNA is TGTGCCAGCAGCTTAGAGCACCAGACGACAGGGTTTGAGCAGTTCTTC. This sequence encodes CASSLEHQTTGFEQFF.

V is TRBV24-1 and J is TRBJ2-3; D not certain. The germline gives CDR1 KGHDR, CDR2 SFDVKD. The CDR3 is 15 amino acids. Trimming took off 7 bases at V and 1 base at J, with 14 bases between the two ends. CDR3 loop: CATSDPLRGTDTQYF. CDR3 sequence (DNA): TGTGCCACCAGCGACCCCCTGCGTGGCACAGATACGCAGTATTTT.

The chain employs TRBV7-2 and TRBJ1-1; 7 nucleotides match TRBD1. The CDR3 totals 15 residues. Germline V gene lookup returns CDR1 SGHTA and CDR2 FQGNSA. The V and J ends lost 5 bases and 6 bases, in that order; junction bases with no gene match: 12. Here the CDR3 reads CASSLYDRVFSEAFF. In DNA form, the CDR3 reads TGTGCCAGCAGCCTATACGACAGGGTGTTCTCTGAAGCTTTCTTT. The full variable domain, with the rest looked up from reference TRBV7-2 and TRBJ1-1, is GAGVSQSPSNKVTEKGKDVELRCDPISGHTALYWYRQSLGQGLEFLIYFQGNSAPDKSGLPSDRFSAERTGGSVSTLTIQRTQQEDSAVYLCASSLYDRVFSEAFFGQGTRLTVV.

The chain has TRBV15 and TRBJ1-4; D is perhaps TRBD1 (6 bases). V was clipped by 5 bases and J by 5 bases, with 12 bases between them. There are 14 residues in the CDR3. CDR1 is LNHNV, CDR2 YYDKDF, per germline (reference sequence). The CDR3, as DNA: TGTGCCACCAGCTCCGACAGGAAAAATGAAAAACTGTTTTTT. Translating gives CATSSDRKNEKLFF.

A few counts support this clonotype. The rearrangement joins TRBV4-2 to TRBJ2-1; D possibly corresponds to TRBD2 (5 bases). The V end lost 4 bases, the J end lost 0 bases, and 16 bases lay between the germline ends. The CDR3 loop spans 17 amino acids. Germline V gene data show CDR1 as LGHNA and CDR2 as YNFKEQ. CDR3 in DNA: TGTGCCAGCAGCCCCATAGGCTCGGGGAGCTCCTACAATGAGCAGTTCTTC. Its protein product is CASSPIGSGSSYNEQFF.

To note about this clonotype: A much bigger clone sits one base away, suggesting this may be a read error. This sequence joins TRBV4-3 and TRBJ2-4; D not certain. The CDR3 consists of 12 residues. The V gene's germline CDR1 is LGHNA and CDR2 YSLEER. Deletions cut 1 base from V and 8 bases from J, with 6 bases between. The CDR3 nucleotides read TGCGCCAGCAGCCAAGTTGGGGACATTCAGTACTTC. This gives the protein CASSQVGDIQYF.

This clonotype was detected a few times. The chain carries TRBV9 and TRBJ1-1; no clear D gene. This CDR3 has 13 amino acids. Germline V gene data show CDR1 as SGDLS and CDR2 as YYNGEE. V was trimmed by 2 bases and J by 4 bases, leaving 9 bases between them. Written as DNA, the CDR3 is TGTGCCAGCAGCGTGGGCAGTGGCACTGAAGCTTTCTTT. Translation gives CASSVGSGTEAFF.

Details on this clonotype: The junction departs from germline at one end; a sequencing error may be responsible. The V gene is TRBV20-1, the J gene TRBJ2-7; 9 nucleotides align to TRBD1. Germline V CDR1 and CDR2: DFQATT, SNEGSKA (reference sequence). This CDR3 contains 13 residues. CDR3 protein: CSASGDREYEQYF. In DNA, the CDR3 is TGCAGCGCTAGTGGGGACAGGGAGTACGAGCAGTACTTC.

The V gene is TRBV4-2, the J gene TRBJ1-5; D is unclear. The germline V and J ends were trimmed by 0 bases and 9 bases, with 9 bases remaining between them. The CDR3 covers 13 residues. From germline, CDR1 is LGHNA and CDR2 YNFKEQ. The CDR3, as DNA: TGTGCCAGCAGCCAAGATCAGGTCTGGCCCCAGCATTTT. Protein product: CASSQDQVWPQHF.

CDR3 in amino acids: CASSSESGNVETQYF. CDR3 bases: TGTGCCAGCAGCTCAGAGAGTGGGAATGTGGAGACCCAGTACTTC. The chain uses TRBV7-2 and TRBJ2-5; no definite D call. The CDR3 is 15 amino acids. V was trimmed by 4 bases and J by 5 bases, leaving 17 bases between them. Germline V CDR1 and CDR2: SGHTA, FQGNSA. The entire variable domain, with the rest obtained from reference TRBV7-2 and TRBJ2-5, is as follows: GAGVSQSPSNKVTEKGKDVELRCDPISGHTALYWYRQSLGQGLEFLIYFQGNSAPDKSGLPSDRFSAERTGGSVSTLTIQRTQQEDSAVYLCASSSESGNVETQYFGPGTRLLVL.

V gene TRBV5-5 combines with J gene TRBJ2-1; D may match TRBD1 or TRBD2 (6 bases each). The end of the DNA fits TRBJ2-7 better, so the J call may be wrong. CDR3 length: 16 amino acids. Germline V CDR1 and CDR2: SGHKS, YYEKEE (reference sequence). CDR3 protein: CASSVLSGASYNEQYF. In DNA form, the CDR3 reads TGTGCCAGCAGCGTTTTGTCGGGGGCATCCTACAATGAGCAGTACTTC.

The chain is built from TRBV5-1 and TRBJ2-4; 7 nucleotides line up with TRBD1. Unmatched junction bases numbered 32, after V lost 2 bases and J lost 15 bases. Germline-derived CDR1 and CDR2 are SGHRS and YFSETQ. There are 20 residues in the CDR3. The CDR3 reads CASSLFLGQSFTPLDYELYF. As DNA, the CDR3 is TGCGCCAGCAGCTTATTTTTGGGACAGAGCTTTACCCCACTCGACTACGAGCTGTACTTC.